Each of the 12 T cell receptor beta chains below was sequenced from the same sample in a study of T cells in tumors after PD-1 blockade. Some clones are missing from TCRdb's copy, which holds only in-frame ones; the method was immunoSEQ multiplex PCR. The data contain fewer than 15,000 clones, 50% to 70% of them seen just once; the ten biggest clones take up 20% to 30%. The specimen was tumor tissue, collected before anti-PD-1 treatment. These receptors were taken from a human donor with cutaneous squamous cell carcinoma.

V gene TRBV5-6 combines with J gene TRBJ1-2; 7 nucleotides match TRBD1. Germline values: CDR1 SGHDT, CDR2 YYEEEE. With 0 bases clipped from V and 2 bases from J, the junction kept 4 bases outside the gene matches. The CDR3 has 15 residues. The CDR3, as DNA: TGTGCCAGCAGCTTGGTTGACAGGGTAAACTATGGCTACACCTTC. It is translated as CASSLVDRVNYGYTF.

The gene calls are TRBV6-2 or TRBV6-3 and TRBJ1-1; D is perhaps TRBD1 (6 bases). CDR3 length equals 13 residues. The germline gives CDR1 MNHEY, CDR2 SVGEGT. V shed 4 bases and J shed 3 bases, with 9 bases lying between them. For the CDR3, the DNA is TGTGCCAGCAGTTTGAACAGGGACACTGAAGCTTTCTTT. It specifies CASSLNRDTEAFF.

This chain uses TRBV7-2 with TRBJ1-4; 7 positions match TRBD1. The CDR3 covers 16 residues. V gave up 1 base and J gave up 7 bases; unmatched junction bases: 9. Germline loops: CDR1 SGHTA, CDR2 FQGNSA. The CDR3 reads CASSLGGRGVGEKLFF. The DNA of the CDR3 is TGTGCCAGCAGCTTAGGGGGCAGGGGGGTAGGTGAAAAACTGTTTTTT. Drawing the rest from reference TRBV7-2 and TRBJ1-4, the complete variable domain is GAGVSQSPSNKVTEKGKDVELRCDPISGHTALYWYRQSLGQGLEFLIYFQGNSAPDKSGLPSDRFSAERTGGSVSTLTIQRTQQEDSAVYLCASSLGGRGVGEKLFFGSGTQLSVL.

The gene calls are TRBV27 and TRBJ2-1; TRBD2 matches at 13 bases. The ends lost 7 bases at V and 0 bases at J; junction bases unmatched: 6. In germline, CDR1 is MNHEY, CDR2 SMNVEV (reference sequence). CDR3 length: 17 amino acids. Here the CDR3 reads CASTPGLAGFSYNEQFF. The CDR3 region has the DNA TGTGCCAGCACTCCGGGACTAGCGGGATTCTCCTACAATGAGCAGTTCTTC.

About this clone itself: The junction departs from germline at one end; a sequencing error may be responsible. The chain recombines TRBV6-1 with TRBJ1-2; D not resolved. Germline assignment: CDR1 MNHNS and CDR2 SASEGT. This CDR3 spans 13 amino acids. CDR3 protein: CASSEGPAGGYTF. As DNA, the CDR3 is TGTGCCAGCAGCGAAGGACCGGCGGGTGGCTACACCTTC.

The rearrangement uses TRBV7-3 and TRBJ2-3; TRBD2 matches at 10 bases. The germline CDR1 and CDR2 sequences are SGHTA and FQGTGA. The length of the CDR3 is 20 residues. After removal of 0 bases from V and 1 base from J, the junction contained 13 bases not matched to a gene. The CDR3 DNA reads TGTGCCAGCAGCTTAACGGCTAGCGGGAGCCTCACCACTCGCACAGATACGCAGTATTTT. It is translated as CASSLTASGSLTTRTDTQYF.

The chain combines TRBV27 with TRBJ2-7; 10 nucleotides line up with TRBD2. This CDR3 has 17 amino acids. V shed 4 bases, J shed 4 bases, and the junction held 13 bases outside the gene matches. The germline gives CDR1 MNHEY, CDR2 SMNVEV (reference sequence). The CDR3, as DNA: TGTGCCAGCAGTTGGGGAAAAGCGGGAGGGCGAGGGTACGAGCAGTACTTC. Its protein is CASSWGKAGGRGYEQYF.

The chain combines TRBV19 with TRBJ2-7; 7 bases line up with TRBD1. The CDR3 totals 13 residues. Germline CDR1 and CDR2: LNHDA and SQIVND (reference sequence). The V gene end was trimmed by 9 bases and the J gene end by 5 bases; junction bases not matched to a gene: 10. The CDR3 reads CARLPQGIHEQYF. The CDR3 coding sequence is TGTGCCAGGTTACCACAGGGGATCCACGAGCAGTACTTC.

In this sample, this clone turned up a few times. The V call is TRBV2, the J call TRBJ1-4; 10 bases match TRBD1. Germline V gene lookup returns CDR1 SNHLY and CDR2 FYNNEI. The CDR3 sequence is 14 residues long. With 5 bases clipped from V and 5 bases from J, the junction kept 2 bases outside the gene matches. CDR3 residues: CASSPGQGNEKLFF. CDR3 nucleotide sequence: TGTGCCAGCAGTCCGGGACAGGGGAATGAAAAACTGTTTTTT.

This clone was found a few times. V usage is TRBV3-1 (or the pseudogene TRBV3-2) and J usage is TRBJ2-6; 10 bases fit TRBD1. The trim removed 3 bases at V and 3 bases at J, leaving 5 bases unmatched. CDR1 is LGHDT and CDR2 is YNNKEL in the germline V gene (reference sequence). The CDR3 sequence is 17 residues long. The CDR3, as DNA: TGTGCCAGCAGCCATCGACAGGGGGCGCTTGGGGCCAACGTCCTGACTTTC. Protein: CASSHRQGALGANVLTF.

This clone was observed once. The gene calls are TRBV28 and TRBJ2-7, with 13 bases matching TRBD2. This CDR3 spans 15 amino acids. The V segment lost 7 bases and the J segment 5 bases; nucleotides outside the gene matches: 8. Looked up from germline, CDR1 is MDHEN and CDR2 is SYDVKM. This CDR3 is CASITSGRAVDEQYF. The CDR3 DNA follows: TGTGCCAGCATTACTAGCGGGAGGGCCGTCGACGAGCAGTACTTC.

This clone occurred a few times. The chain employs TRBV28 and TRBJ2-7, with D perhaps matching TRBD1 or TRBD2 (6 bases each). The CDR3 runs 17 residues. Trimming removed 6 bases at V and 3 bases at J, with 24 bases between. From germline, CDR1 is MDHEN and CDR2 SYDVKM. CDR3 residues: CASSRPGAGTTSYEQYF. CDR3 DNA: TGTGCCAGCAGCCGCCCGGGAGCCGGGACAACAAGCTACGAGCAGTACTTC.